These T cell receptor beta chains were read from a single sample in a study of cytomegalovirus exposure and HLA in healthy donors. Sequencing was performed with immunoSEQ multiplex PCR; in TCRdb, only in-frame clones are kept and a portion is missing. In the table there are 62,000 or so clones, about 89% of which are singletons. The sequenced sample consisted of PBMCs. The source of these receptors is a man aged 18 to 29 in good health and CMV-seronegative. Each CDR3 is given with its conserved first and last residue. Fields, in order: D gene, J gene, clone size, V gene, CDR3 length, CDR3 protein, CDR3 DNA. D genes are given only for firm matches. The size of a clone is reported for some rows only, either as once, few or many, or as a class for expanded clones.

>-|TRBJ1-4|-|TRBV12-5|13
CASGLQGKEKLFF
TGTGCTAGTGGTTTACAGGGAAAAGAAAAACTGTTTTTT
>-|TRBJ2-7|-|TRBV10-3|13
CAISWGGAYEQYF
TGTGCCATCAGTTGGGGGGGGGCGTACGAGCAGTACTTC
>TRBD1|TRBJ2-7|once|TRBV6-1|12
CASSEGGGGQYF
TGTGCCAGCAGTGAAGGAGGGGGCGGGCAGTACTTC
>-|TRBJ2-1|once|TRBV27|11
CASSLGLESFF
TGTGCCAGCAGTTTAGGTCTAGAGTCGTTCTTC
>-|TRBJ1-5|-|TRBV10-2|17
CASSSLDSPTGNQPQHF
TGCGCCAGCAGTTCCTTGGACAGTCCAACGGGCAATCAGCCCCAGCATTTT
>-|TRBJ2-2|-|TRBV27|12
CASSFGVGELFF
TGTGCCAGCAGTTTCGGGGTCGGGGAGCTGTTTTTT
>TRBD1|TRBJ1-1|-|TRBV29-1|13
CSVETGRNTEAFF
TGCAGCGTTGAGACAGGGCGGAACACTGAAGCTTTCTTT
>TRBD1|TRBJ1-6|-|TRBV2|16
CASSEEGYRGRSPLHF
TGTGCCAGCAGTGAAGAGGGGTACAGGGGACGATCACCCCTCCACTTT
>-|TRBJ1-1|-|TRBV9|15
CASSVATGMNTEAFF
TGTGCCAGCAGCGTAGCTACAGGCATGAACACTGAAGCTTTCTTT
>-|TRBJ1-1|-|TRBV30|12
CAWKTGTTEAFF
TGTGCCTGGAAAACAGGGACCACTGAAGCTTTCTTT
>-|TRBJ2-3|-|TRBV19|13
CASSDYYSDTQYF
TGTGCCTCCTCCGATTACTACTCAGATACGCAGTATTTT
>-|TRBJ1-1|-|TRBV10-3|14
CAISSTVKNTEAFF
TGTGCCATCAGCTCGACAGTCAAGAACACTGAAGCTTTCTTT
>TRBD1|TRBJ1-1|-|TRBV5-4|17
CASSKGTGWFMNTEAFF
TGTGCCAGCAGTAAAGGGACAGGGTGGTTCATGAACACTGAAGCTTTCTTT
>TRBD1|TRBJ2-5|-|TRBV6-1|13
CASSDDRGETQYF
TGTGCCAGCAGTGACGACAGGGGAGAGACCCAGTACTTC
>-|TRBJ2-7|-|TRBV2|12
CASSEALHEQYF
TGTGCCAGCAGTGAAGCTCTTCACGAGCAGTACTTC
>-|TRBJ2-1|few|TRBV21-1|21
CASSKEGLAGGNPSSYNEQFF
TGTGCCAGCAGCAAAGAGGGACTAGCGGGGGGGAACCCAAGCTCCTACAATGAGCAGTTCTTC
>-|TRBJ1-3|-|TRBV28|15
CASSLVRSSGNTIYF
TGTGCCAGCAGTTTGGTGAGGAGCTCTGGAAACACCATATATTTT
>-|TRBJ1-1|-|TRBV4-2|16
CASSHPSDRQNTEAFF
TGTGCCAGCAGCCACCCATCGGACAGACAGAACACTGAAGCTTTCTTT
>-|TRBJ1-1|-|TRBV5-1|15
CASSLGRGASTEAFF
TGCGCCAGCAGCTTGGGGCGGGGGGCGAGCACTGAAGCTTTCTTT
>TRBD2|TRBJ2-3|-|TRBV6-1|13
CASLSGGADTQYF
TGTGCCAGCCTTAGCGGGGGCGCAGATACGCAGTATTTT
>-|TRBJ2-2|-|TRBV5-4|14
CASSLDSQTGELFF
TGTGCCAGCAGCTTGGACAGCCAAACCGGGGAGCTGTTTTTT
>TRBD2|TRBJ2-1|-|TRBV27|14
CASSLAGDLSEQFF
TGTGCCAGCAGTCTAGCGGGGGACCTCAGTGAGCAGTTCTTC
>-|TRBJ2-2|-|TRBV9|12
CASSVVSGELFF
TGTGCCAGCAGCGTAGTCTCCGGGGAGCTGTTTTTT
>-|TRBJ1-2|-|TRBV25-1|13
CASSDAGQISYTF
TGTGCCAGCAGTGATGCGGGGCAAATAAGCTACACCTTC
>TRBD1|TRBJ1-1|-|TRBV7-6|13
CASILQGGTEAFF
TGTGCCAGCATCCTACAGGGGGGCACTGAAGCTTTCTTT
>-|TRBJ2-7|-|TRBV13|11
CASSSGEKQYF
TGTGCCAGCAGCTCAGGGGAGAAGCAGTACTTC
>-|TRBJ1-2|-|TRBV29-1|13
CSVEDGQSLGYTF
TGCAGCGTTGAAGATGGGCAGAGTCTTGGCTACACCTTC
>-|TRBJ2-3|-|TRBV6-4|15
CASSSTSLGFDTQYF
TGTGCCAGCAGTTCGACTAGTCTGGGCTTTGATACGCAGTATTTT
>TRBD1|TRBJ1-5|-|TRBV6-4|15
CASSFVGTGHQPQHF
TGTGCCAGCAGTTTCGTCGGGACAGGGCATCAGCCCCAGCATTTT